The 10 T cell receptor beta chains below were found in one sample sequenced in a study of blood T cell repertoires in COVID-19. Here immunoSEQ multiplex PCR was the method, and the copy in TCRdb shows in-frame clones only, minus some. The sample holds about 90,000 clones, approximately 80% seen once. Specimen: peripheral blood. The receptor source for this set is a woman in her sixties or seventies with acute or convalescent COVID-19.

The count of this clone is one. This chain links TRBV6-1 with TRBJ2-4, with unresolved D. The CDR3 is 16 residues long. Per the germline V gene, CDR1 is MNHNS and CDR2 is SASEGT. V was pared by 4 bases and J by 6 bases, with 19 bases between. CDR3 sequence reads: CASSVGSSIRGNIQYF. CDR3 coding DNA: TGTGCCAGCAGTGTCGGGTCGAGTATCCGAGGAAACATTCAGTACTTC.

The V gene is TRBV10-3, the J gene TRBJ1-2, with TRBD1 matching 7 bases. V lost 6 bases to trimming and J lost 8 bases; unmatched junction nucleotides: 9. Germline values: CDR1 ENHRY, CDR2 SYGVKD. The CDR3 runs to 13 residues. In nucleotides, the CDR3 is TGTGCCATCAGCCCAGGGGGATCGGGGGGCTACACCTTC. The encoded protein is CAISPGGSGGYTF.

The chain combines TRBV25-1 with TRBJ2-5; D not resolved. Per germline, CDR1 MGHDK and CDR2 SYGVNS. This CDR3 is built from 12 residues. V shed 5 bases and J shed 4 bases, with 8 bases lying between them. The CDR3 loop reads CASSYSGETQYF. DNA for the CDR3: TGTGCCAGCAGTTACTCGGGAGAGACCCAGTACTTC. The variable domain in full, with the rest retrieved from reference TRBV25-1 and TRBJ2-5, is EADIYQTPRYLVIGTGKKITLECSQTMGHDKMYWYQQDPGMELHLIHYSYGVNSTEKGDLSSESTVSRIRTEHFPLTLESARPSHTSQYLCASSYSGETQYFGPGTRLLVL.

CDR3 sequence: CASSALSPQGGEAFF. The CDR3 DNA reads TGTGCCAGCAGTGCCCTGAGCCCACAGGGCGGTGAAGCTTTCTTT. The chain employs TRBV2 and TRBJ1-1; possible D gene TRBD1, 6 bases. Trimming removed 4 bases from V and 7 bases from J, with 19 bases in between. The CDR3 runs to 15 residues. Germline CDR1 reads SNHLY; CDR2 reads FYNNEI.

CDR3 coding DNA: TGTGCCAGCAGCAGGACAGGGGGCCGTGGTGAAAAACTGTTTTTT. Translation: CASSRTGGRGEKLFF. This sequence joins TRBV7-9 and TRBJ1-4; 11 bases are a match to TRBD1. CDR1 is SEHNR and CDR2 is FQNEAQ in the germline V gene (reference sequence). This CDR3 contains 15 residues. V was pared by 5 bases and J by 7 bases, with 6 bases of the junction left unmatched.

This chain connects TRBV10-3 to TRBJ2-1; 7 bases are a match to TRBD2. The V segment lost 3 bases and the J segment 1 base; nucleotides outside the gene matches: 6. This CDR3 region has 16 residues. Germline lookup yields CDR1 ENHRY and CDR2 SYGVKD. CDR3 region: CAISDPSGPSYNEQFF. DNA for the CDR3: TGTGCCATCAGTGACCCTAGCGGCCCTTCCTACAATGAGCAGTTCTTC.

The CDR3: CATQGGDLRNEKLFF. The CDR3 DNA is TGTGCCACCCAGGGAGGGGATCTGAGGAATGAAAAACTGTTTTTT. The chain uses TRBV2 and TRBJ1-4; possibly TRBD1 for D (5 bases). Trimming took 10 bases from V and 5 from J, leaving 20 bases between them. CDR1 is SNHLY, CDR2 FYNNEI, per germline. CDR3 length equals 15 residues.

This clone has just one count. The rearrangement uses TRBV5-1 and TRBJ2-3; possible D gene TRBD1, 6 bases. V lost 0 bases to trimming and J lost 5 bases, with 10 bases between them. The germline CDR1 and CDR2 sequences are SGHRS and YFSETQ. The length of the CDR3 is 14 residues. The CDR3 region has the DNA TGCGCCAGCAGCTTGGGGGGGCCGGGAGATACGCAGTATTTT. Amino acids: CASSLGGPGDTQYF.

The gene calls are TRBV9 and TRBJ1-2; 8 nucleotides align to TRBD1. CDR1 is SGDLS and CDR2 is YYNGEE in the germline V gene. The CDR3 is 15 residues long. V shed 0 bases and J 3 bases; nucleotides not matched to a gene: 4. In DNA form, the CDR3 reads TGTGCCAGCAGCGTAGTGCCGGACAGGGACTATGGCTACACCTTC. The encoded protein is CASSVVPDRDYGYTF.

This CDR3 is CASSVVAGGAAGELFF. Written as DNA, the CDR3 is TGTGCCAGCAGCGTAGTGGCGGGGGGGGCCGCCGGGGAGCTGTTTTTT. This chain connects TRBV9 to TRBJ2-2; 9 nucleotides line up with TRBD2. The CDR3 covers 16 residues. Germline assignment: CDR1 SGDLS and CDR2 YYNGEE. Trimming took 0 bases from V and 6 from J; bases not matched to a gene: 6.